The T cell receptor delta chain described here comes from a study of gamma-delta chains in newborns, infants, children. This clone is labeled medium-sized. This sample also contains other DNA sequences that code for the same CDR3. V shed 3 bases and J 0 bases; nucleotides not matched to a gene: 6. In germline, CDR1 is GEAIGNYY, CDR2 EKD. CDR3 size: 18 residues. TCRdb re-identified clones in the reads via CATT. There are about 15,000 delta-chain clones in the sample; 7.3% occur only once, and approximately 20% lies in the top ten. This receptor was identified in a child who was a newborn, infant or young child, either healthy, febrile or measles-vaccinated (not recorded which). V usage is TRDV2 and J usage is TRDJ3; 8 nucleotides match TRDD3. Material for sequencing was blood. The CDR3 DNA sequence: TGTGCCTGTGACGTACTGGGGGGGAGCTCCTGGGACACCCGACAGATGTTTTTC. It codes for CACDVLGGSSWDTRQMFF.